The following is a TCR beta chain sequence with its context. These data belong to a study of T cell changes during pregnancy in multiple sclerosis. This CDR3 comprises 13 residues. Per the germline V gene, CDR1 is SQVTM and CDR2 is ANQGSEA. V was clipped by 6 bases and J by 8 bases; unmatched bases: 10. Produced via immunoSEQ multiplex PCR; TCRdb's table is partial and in-frame only. The data show roughly 20,000 clones, 80% to 90% seen once. The clonotype was recovered from a female donor in good health, enrolled as a control in a pregnancy study. V gene TRBV29-1 combines with J gene TRBJ1-2; 9 nucleotides match TRBD1. Here the sequenced sample was CD8+ T cells from peripheral blood mononuclear cells, taken in the second trimester of pregnancy. The DNA for the CDR3 is TGCAGCGTAACCCGGGACAGGGTTGCGGGCTACACCTTC. It codes for CSVTRDRVAGYTF.